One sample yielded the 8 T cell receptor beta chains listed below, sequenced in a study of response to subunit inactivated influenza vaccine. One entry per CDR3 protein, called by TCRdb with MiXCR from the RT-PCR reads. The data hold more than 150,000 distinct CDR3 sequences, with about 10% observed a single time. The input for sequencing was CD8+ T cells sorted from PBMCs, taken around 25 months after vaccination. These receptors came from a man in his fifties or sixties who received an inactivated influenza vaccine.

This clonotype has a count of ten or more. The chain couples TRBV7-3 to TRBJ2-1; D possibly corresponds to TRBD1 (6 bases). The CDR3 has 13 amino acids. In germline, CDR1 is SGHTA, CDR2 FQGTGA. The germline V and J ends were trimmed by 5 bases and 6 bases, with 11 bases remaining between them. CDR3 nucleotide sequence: TGTGCCAGCAGCCCATGGGGGCTCAATGAGCAGTTCTTC. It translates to CASSPWGLNEQFF. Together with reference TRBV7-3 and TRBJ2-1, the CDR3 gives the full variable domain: GAGVSQTPSNKVTEKGKYVELRCDPISGHTALYWYRQSLGQGPEFLIYFQGTGAADDSGLPNDRFFAVRPEGSVSTLKIQRTERGDSAVYLCASSPWGLNEQFFGPGTRLTVL.

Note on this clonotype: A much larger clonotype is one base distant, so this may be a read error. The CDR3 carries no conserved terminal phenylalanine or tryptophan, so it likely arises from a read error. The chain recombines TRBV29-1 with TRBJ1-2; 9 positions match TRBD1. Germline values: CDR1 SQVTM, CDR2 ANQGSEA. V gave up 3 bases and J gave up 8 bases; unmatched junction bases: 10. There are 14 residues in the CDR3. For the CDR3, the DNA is TGCAGCGTTGACCGGGACAGGGATTTCTACGGCTACACCTAC. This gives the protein CSVDRDRDFYGYTY.

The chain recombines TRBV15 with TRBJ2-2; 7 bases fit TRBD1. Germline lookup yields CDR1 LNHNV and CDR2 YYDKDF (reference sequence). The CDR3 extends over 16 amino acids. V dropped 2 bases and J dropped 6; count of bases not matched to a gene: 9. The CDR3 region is CATSRHRGLSAGELFF. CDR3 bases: TGTGCCACCAGCAGACACAGGGGATTGAGTGCCGGGGAGCTGTTTTTT.

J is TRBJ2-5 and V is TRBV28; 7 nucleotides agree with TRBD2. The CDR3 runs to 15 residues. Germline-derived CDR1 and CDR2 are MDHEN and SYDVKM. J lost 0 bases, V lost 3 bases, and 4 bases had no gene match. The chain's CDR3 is CASSLWREYQETQYF. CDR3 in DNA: TGTGCCAGCAGTTTGTGGCGGGAGTACCAAGAGACCCAGTACTTC.

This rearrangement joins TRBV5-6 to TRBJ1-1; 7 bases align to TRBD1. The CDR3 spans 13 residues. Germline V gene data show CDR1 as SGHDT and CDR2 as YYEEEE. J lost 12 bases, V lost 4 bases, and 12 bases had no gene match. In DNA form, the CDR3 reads TGTGCCAGCAGCCTAGGGACAGCCAGGGATACTTTCTTT. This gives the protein CASSLGTARDTFF.

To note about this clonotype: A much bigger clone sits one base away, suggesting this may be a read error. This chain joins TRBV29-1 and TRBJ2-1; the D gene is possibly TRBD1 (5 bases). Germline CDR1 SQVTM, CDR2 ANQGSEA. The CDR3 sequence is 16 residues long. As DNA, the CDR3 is TGCAGCGTTGAAGATGGGGCCGGTCTCTCCTACAAGGAGCAGTTCTTC. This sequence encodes CSVEDGAGLSYKEQFF.

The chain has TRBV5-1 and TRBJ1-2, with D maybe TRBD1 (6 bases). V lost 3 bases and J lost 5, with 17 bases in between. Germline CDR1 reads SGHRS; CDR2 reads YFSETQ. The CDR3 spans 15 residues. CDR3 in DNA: TGCGCCAGCAGCTGGACGGGGGCAGTTGGATATGGCTACACCTTC. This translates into CASSWTGAVGYGYTF.

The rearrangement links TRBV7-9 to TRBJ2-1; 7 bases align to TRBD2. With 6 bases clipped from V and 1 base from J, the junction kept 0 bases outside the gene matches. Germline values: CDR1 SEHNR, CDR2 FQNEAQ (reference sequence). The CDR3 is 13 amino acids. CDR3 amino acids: CASRGGSYNEQFF. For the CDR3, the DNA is TGTGCCAGCAGGGGGGGGTCCTACAATGAGCAGTTCTTC.